The entry below gives a single T cell receptor (beta chain) sequence along with its context. The data were obtained in a study of blood T cell repertoires in COVID-19. Study-level information: The origin of the acute and convalescent COVID-19 samples was the United States, Italy and Spain. T cells, B-cell-depleted T cells, or PBMCs supplied cDNA or gDNA.

Methods used by the authors: Estimated nucleated cell counts came from reference gene primer amplification. Some clones are missing from TCRdb's copy, which holds only in-frame ones; the method was immunoSEQ multiplex PCR. The V and J calls and clone size come from that table; D and trimming were worked out from the DNA. The sample has some 180,000 clones, around 90% seen once. Patients at the Seattle site were enrolled during active infection and followed longitudinally. Germline trimming cut 5 bases from V and 1 base from J; bases unmatched to any gene: 7. The CDR3 spans 15 residues. Germline lookup yields CDR1 SGHAT and CDR2 FQNNGV.

The V gene is TRBV11-2, the J gene TRBJ2-5; TRBD1 matches at 7 bases. The receptor comes from a man between 18 and 35 years old with COVID-19, enrolled during active disease. The sample taken for sequencing was peripheral blood. CDR3 DNA: TGTGCCAGCAGCCAACAGGGGTTTACCCAAGAGACCCAGTACTTC. The encoded protein is CASSQQGFTQETQYF.